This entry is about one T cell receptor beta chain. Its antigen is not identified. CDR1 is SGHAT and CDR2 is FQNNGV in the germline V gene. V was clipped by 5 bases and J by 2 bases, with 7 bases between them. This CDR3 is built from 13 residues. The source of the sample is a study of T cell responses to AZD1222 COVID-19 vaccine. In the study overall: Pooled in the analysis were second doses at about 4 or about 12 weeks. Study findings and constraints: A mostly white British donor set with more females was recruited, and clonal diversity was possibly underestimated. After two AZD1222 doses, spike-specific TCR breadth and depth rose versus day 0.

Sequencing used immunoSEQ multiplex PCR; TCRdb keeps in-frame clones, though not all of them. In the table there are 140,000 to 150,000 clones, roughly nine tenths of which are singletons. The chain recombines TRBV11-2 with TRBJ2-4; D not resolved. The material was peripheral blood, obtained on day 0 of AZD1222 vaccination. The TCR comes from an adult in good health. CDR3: CASSPDPKNIQYF. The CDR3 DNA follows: TGTGCCAGCAGCCCGGACCCCAAAAACATTCAGTACTTC. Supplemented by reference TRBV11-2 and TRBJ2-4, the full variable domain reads EAGVAQSPRYKIIEKRQSVAFWCNPISGHATLYWYQQILGQGPKLLIQFQNNGVVDDSQLPKDRFSAERLKGVDSTLKIQPAKLEDSAVYLCASSPDPKNIQYFGAGTRLSVL.